This T cell receptor (beta chain) is from a study of cytomegalovirus exposure and HLA in healthy donors. Healthy people donating bone marrow made up the donors. General study results and limits: What a later analysis reportedly showed was that an Asian-associated ancestry cluster had fewer N-insertions than the approximately 700-donor mean. A prior analysis recorded that most TCR beta V segments were productive about 90% or about 30% of the time.

Germline V CDR1 and CDR2: MDHEN, SYDVKM. V dropped 5 bases and J dropped 6 bases, with 16 bases sitting between them. The CDR3 extends over 15 amino acids. PCR employed 60 Vbeta and 13 Jbeta primers. Here immunoSEQ multiplex PCR was the method, and the copy in TCRdb shows in-frame clones only, minus some. The profile shows 90,000 to 120,000 clones, around 73% of them singletons. As concerns this clone: The antigen remains unidentified.

This rearrangement joins TRBV28 to TRBJ1-4, with D perhaps TRBD1 (5 bases). Sequencing input: PBMCs. The TCR was taken from a man under 40 in good health and CMV-seronegative. The chain's CDR3 is CASSPGGNGDEKLFF. The CDR3 DNA is TGTGCCAGCAGTCCCGGGGGTAACGGCGATGAAAAACTGTTTTTT.